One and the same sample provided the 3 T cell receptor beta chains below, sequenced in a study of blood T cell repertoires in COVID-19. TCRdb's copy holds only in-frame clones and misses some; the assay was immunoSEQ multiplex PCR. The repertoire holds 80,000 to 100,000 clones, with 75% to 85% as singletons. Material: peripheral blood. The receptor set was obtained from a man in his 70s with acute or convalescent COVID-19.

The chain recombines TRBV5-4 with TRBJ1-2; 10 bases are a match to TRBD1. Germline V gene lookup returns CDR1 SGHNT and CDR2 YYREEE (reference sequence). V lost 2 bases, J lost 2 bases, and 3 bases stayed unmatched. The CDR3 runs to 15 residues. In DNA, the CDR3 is TGTGCCAGCAGCTTCGGGACAGGGGCGAACTATGGCTACACCTTC. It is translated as CASSFGTGANYGYTF.

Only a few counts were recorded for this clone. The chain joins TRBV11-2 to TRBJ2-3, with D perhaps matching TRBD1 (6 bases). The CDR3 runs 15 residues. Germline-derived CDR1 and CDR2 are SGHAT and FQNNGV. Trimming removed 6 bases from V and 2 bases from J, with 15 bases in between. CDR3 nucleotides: TGTGCCAGCAGGGCCACAGGGACCTTCACAGATACGCAGTATTTT. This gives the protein CASRATGTFTDTQYF.

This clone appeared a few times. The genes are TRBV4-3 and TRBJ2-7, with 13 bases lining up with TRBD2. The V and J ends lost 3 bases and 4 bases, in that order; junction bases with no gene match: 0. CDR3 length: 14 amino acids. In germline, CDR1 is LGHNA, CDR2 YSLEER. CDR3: CASSQGLAGYEQYF. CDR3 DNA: TGCGCCAGCAGCCAGGGACTAGCGGGATACGAGCAGTACTTC.